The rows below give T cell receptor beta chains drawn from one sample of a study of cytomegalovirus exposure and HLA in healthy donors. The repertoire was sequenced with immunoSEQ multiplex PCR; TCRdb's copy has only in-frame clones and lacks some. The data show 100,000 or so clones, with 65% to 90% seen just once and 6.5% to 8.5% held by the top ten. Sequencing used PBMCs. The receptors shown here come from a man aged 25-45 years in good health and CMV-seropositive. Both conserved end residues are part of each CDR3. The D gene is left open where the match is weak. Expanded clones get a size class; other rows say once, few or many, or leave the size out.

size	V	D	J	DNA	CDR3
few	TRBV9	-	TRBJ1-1	TGTGCCAGCAGTCGTTGGGGCTTGAACACTGAAGCTTTCTTT	CASSRWGLNTEAFF
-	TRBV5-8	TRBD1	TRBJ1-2	TGTGCCAGCAGCGTTGGACAGGGGAACTATGGCTACACCTTC	CASSVGQGNYGYTF
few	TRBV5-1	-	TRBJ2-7	TGCGCCAGCAACCCCCCTGGGGGGAGCCCCTACGAGCAGTACTTC	CASNPPGGSPYEQYF
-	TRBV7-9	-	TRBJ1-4	TGTGCCAGCAGCTTAGTTTGGACAGCGCCACGGGAAAAACTGTTTTTT	CASSLVWTAPREKLFF
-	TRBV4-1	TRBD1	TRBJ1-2	TGCGCCAGCAGCCAGGGACAGGGAAGCTATGGCTACACCTTC	CASSQGQGSYGYTF
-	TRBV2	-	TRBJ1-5	TGTGCCAGCAGTGAAGGGGCAGTTAGCAATCAGCCCCAGCATTTT	CASSEGAVSNQPQHF
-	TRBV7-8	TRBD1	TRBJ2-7	TGTGCCAGCAGCTCCAAAGGACAGGGGAAATCCTACGAGCAGTACTTC	CASSSKGQGKSYEQYF
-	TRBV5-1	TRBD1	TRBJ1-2	TGCGCCAGCAGCCGGACAGGGGACTATGGCTACACCTTC	CASSRTGDYGYTF
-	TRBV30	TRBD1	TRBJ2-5	TGTGCCTGGGGACAGGCGATTCCTCAAGAGACCCAGTACTTC	CAWGQAIPQETQYF
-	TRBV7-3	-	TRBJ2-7	TGTGCCAGCAGCTTAAGAGGCGGTAGACCCTACGAGCAGTACTTC	CASSLRGGRPYEQYF
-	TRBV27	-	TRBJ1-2	TGTGCCAGCAGCCCGGGTGGCTATGGCTACACCTTC	CASSPGGYGYTF
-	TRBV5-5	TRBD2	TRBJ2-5	TGTGCCAGCAAGGATAGCGGGGCAGAGACCCAGTACTTC	CASKDSGAETQYF
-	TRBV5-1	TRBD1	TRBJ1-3	TGCGCCAGCAGCATCCGGGACAGTTTCGAAAGGGTCCGAAACACCATATATTTT	CASSIRDSFERVRNTIYF
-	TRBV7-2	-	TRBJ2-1	TGTGCCAGCAGCTTAGTCACAGGGAATGAGCAGTTCTTC	CASSLVTGNEQFF
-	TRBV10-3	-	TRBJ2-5	TGTGCCATCAGTGAGTCGGTTTTGGGGGGACGGCGGGAGACCCAGTACTTC	CAISESVLGGRRETQYF
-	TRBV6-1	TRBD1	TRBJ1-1	TGTGCCAGCAGTGAAGGACAGGGGAGCACTGAAGCTTTCTTT	CASSEGQGSTEAFF
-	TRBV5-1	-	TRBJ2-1	TGCGCCAGCAGCTTGTATAGCCCGGCGGGCTACAATGAGCAGTTCTTC	CASSLYSPAGYNEQFF
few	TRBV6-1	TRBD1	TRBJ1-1	TGTGCCAGCAGTGGAGGGACAGGGGACACTGAAGCTTTCTTT	CASSGGTGDTEAFF
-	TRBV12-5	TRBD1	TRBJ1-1	TGTGCTAGTGGTTTGGGACAGGGTAGAACTGAAGCTTTCTTT	CASGLGQGRTEAFF
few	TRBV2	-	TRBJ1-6	TGTGCCAGCAGTACACCCCAGGGGTTACTCCACTTT	CASSTPQGLLHF
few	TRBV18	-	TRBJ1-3	TGTGCCAGCTCAGACACTTCCTCTGGAAACACCATATATTTT	CASSDTSSGNTIYF
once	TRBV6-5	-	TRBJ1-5	TGTGCCAGCAGTCGGGGGGCTTATCAGCCCCAGCATTTT	CASSRGAYQPQHF
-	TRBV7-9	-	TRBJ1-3	TGTGCCAGCAGCCCGTCGGGAAACTCTGGAAACACCATATATTTT	CASSPSGNSGNTIYF
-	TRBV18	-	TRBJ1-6	TGTGCCAGCTCACCAGAGGGCGAGGGTTCACCCCTCCACTTT	CASSPEGEGSPLHF
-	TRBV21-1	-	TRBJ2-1	TGTGCCATCTCTCCTAGCGGGGGGAGCTCCTACAATGAGCAGTTCTTC	CAISPSGGSSYNEQFF
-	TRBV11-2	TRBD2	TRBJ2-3	TGTGCCAGCAGCTCCCAGACTAGCGGGAGCACAGATACGCAGTATTTT	CASSSQTSGSTDTQYF
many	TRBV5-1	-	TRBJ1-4	TGCGCCAGCAGCTGGGGCGGGGGCTCTAGTGAAAAACTGTTTTTT	CASSWGGGSSEKLFF
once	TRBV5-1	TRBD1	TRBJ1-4	TGCGCCAGCAGCTTGATGGGGACAGTTGGTTTTGGTGAAAAACTGTTTTTT	CASSLMGTVGFGEKLFF
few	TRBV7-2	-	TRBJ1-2	TGTGCCAGCAGCTTCACATATAACTATGGCTACACCTTC	CASSFTYNYGYTF
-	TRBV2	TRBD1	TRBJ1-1	TGTGCCAGCAGTGAAGAAGGGACAGGTTTCGGCACTGAAGCTTTCTTT	CASSEEGTGFGTEAFF
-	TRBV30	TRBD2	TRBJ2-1	TGTGCCTGGTCGCAGGGTTTGCCCAGCGGGGGGGGGCATGAGCAGTTCTTC	CAWSQGLPSGGGHEQFF
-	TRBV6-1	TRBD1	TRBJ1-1	TGTGCCAGCAGCCTATCCAGGGGGCTCAACACTGAAGCTTTCTTT	CASSLSRGLNTEAFF
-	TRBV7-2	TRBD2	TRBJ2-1	TGTGCCAGCAGCTACCCTAGCGGGGGGGCGGGCTACAATGAGCAGTTCTTC	CASSYPSGGAGYNEQFF
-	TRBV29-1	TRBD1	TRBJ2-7	TGCAGCGTCGCGGACAGGGCCAACTACGAGCAGTACTTC	CSVADRANYEQYF
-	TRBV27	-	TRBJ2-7	TGTGCCAGCAGTCAGAACTCCTACGAGCAGTACTTC	CASSQNSYEQYF
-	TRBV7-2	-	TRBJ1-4	TGTGCCAGCAGCTTCCCGGCAGGCCTGGAACTGTTTTTT	CASSFPAGLELFF
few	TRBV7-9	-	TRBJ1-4	TGTGCCAGCAGCTTAGCGCGCTGGTTTGAGGCAACTAATGAAAAACTGTTTTTT	CASSLARWFEATNEKLFF
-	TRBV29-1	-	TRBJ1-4	TGCAGCGTTACAGGAATAGGGATTTTT	CSVTGIGIF
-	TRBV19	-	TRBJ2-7	TGTGCCAGTAGTTACGCGGGACTTGGCTACGAGCAGTACTTC	CASSYAGLGYEQYF
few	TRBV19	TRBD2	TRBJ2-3	TGTGCCAGTAGTATGATCCTCGGGGGGGGCACAGATACGCAGTATTTT	CASSMILGGGTDTQYF
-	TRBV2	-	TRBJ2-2	TGTGCCAGCAGCCTGGACACCTGGGACACCGGGGAGCTGTTTTTT	CASSLDTWDTGELFF
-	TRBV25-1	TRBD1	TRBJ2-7	TGTGCCAGCAGTGGTCTGCAGGGGGACGAGCAGTACTTC	CASSGLQGDEQYF
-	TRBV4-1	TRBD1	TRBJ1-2	TGCGCCAGCAGCCAGATATCCAACAGGGGAAGGAATGGCTACACCTTC	CASSQISNRGRNGYTF
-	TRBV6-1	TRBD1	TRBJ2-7	TGTGCCAGCAGTGATTTCCCGGGACAGGTCGAGCTGTACTTC	CASSDFPGQVELYF
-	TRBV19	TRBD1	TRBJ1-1	TGTGCCAGTAGTATAGTGGGACAGGAGAACACTGAAGCTTTCTTT	CASSIVGQENTEAFF
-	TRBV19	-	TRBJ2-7	TGTGCCAGTAGTATAGAGGCTAAGGAGTTCTACGAGCAGTACTTC	CASSIEAKEFYEQYF
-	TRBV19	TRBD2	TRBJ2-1	TGTGCCAGTAGTACAGCGGGGGGGCCGAGCTCCTACAATGAGCAGTTCTTC	CASSTAGGPSSYNEQFF
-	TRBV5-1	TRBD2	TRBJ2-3	TGCGCCAGCAGCGCGGGACTAGCGGACACAGATACGCAGTATTTT	CASSAGLADTDTQYF
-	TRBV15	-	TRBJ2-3	TGTGCCACCGGCGTTGGCGGGGCAGATACGCAGTATTTT	CATGVGGADTQYF
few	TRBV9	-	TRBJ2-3	TGTGCCAGCAGCCGAGAGGGGGGGGCCCGCGCAGATACGCAGTATTTT	CASSREGGARADTQYF
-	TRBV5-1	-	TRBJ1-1	TGCGCCAGCAGCTCCACCCCAGGACAGTCTACTGAAGCTTTCTTT	CASSSTPGQSTEAFF
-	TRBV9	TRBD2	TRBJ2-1	TGTGCCAGCAGTCGGACTAGCGGGGGATACAATGAGCAGTTCTTC	CASSRTSGGYNEQFF
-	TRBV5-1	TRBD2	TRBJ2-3	TGCGCCAGCTCCTTTGGGGCGGGAGGCACAGATACGCAGTATTTT	CASSFGAGGTDTQYF
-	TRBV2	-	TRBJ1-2	TGTGCCAGCAGCCGCAGTAATAGCGGCTATGGCTACACCTTC	CASSRSNSGYGYTF
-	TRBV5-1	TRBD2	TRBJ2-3	TGCGCCAGCAGCTCCGACCCAGCGGGGAAAGGAAATACGCAGTATTTT	CASSSDPAGKGNTQYF
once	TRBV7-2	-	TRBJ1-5	TGTGCCAGCAGCTTAGCCGGCAACCTTAAGCGTCCCCAGCATTTT	CASSLAGNLKRPQHF
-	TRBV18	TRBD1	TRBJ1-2	TGTGCCAGCTCACTCCTGACAGGGGAAGGAGGAGGCTACACCTTC	CASSLLTGEGGGYTF
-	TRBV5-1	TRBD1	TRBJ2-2	TGCGCCAGCAGCCCACCGACAGGGACAACCGGGGAGCTGTTTTTT	CASSPPTGTTGELFF
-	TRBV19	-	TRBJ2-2	TGTGCCAGTAGTATGGATGGGGGGACAGTGGCCGGGGAGCTGTTTTTT	CASSMDGGTVAGELFF
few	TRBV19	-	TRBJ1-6	TGTGCCAGTAGGGAGAGTCATTCACCCCTCCACTTT	CASRESHSPLHF